These T cell receptor beta chains were read from a single sample in a study of blood T cell repertoires in COVID-19. Here immunoSEQ multiplex PCR was the method, and the copy in TCRdb shows in-frame clones only, minus some. Here the sample spans under 150,000 clones, 86% being singletons. The sequenced material came from PBMCs or T cells enriched from blood (not recorded which). These receptors all stem from a woman aged 50 to 65 who had recovered from COVID-19. CDR3s include the opening cysteine and the closing phenylalanine or tryptophan. The order of the fields is V gene, D gene, clone size, J gene, CDR3 protein, CDR3 DNA. D genes are given only for firm matches. Rows may omit the clone size; those that give it use once, few, many or a size class.

TRBV5-1	-	-	TRBJ2-5	CASRQGGQETQYF	TGCGCCAGCAGACAGGGCGGTCAAGAGACCCAGTACTTC
TRBV7-6	TRBD1	-	TRBJ1-3	CASSPRDRVSGNTIYF	TGTGCCAGCAGCCCCCGGGACAGGGTTTCTGGAAACACCATATATTTT
TRBV6-5	TRBD2	-	TRBJ2-3	CASSYSTAGGDTQYF	TGTGCCAGCAGTTACAGTACAGCGGGAGGGGATACGCAGTATTTT
TRBV11-2	-	-	TRBJ2-3	CASSLGGGASTDTQYF	TGTGCCAGCAGCTTAGGCGGGGGCGCTAGCACAGATACGCAGTATTTT
TRBV11-2	-	-	TRBJ1-1	CASSPQGIAEAFF	TGTGCCAGCAGCCCCCAGGGGATCGCCGAAGCTTTCTTT
TRBV19	TRBD1	-	TRBJ1-2	CASSAPGQQFF	TGTGCCAGTAGTGCCCCGGGACAGCAATTTTTC
TRBV4-1	-	-	TRBJ1-2	CASSQDGPGQGSYGYTF	TGCGCCAGCAGCCAAGATGGGCCCGGCCAGGGCTCCTATGGCTACACCTTC
TRBV5-4	TRBD1	-	TRBJ2-7	CASSLPPGQGYYEQYF	TGTGCCAGCAGTCTACCTCCGGGACAGGGGTACTACGAGCAGTACTTC
TRBV6-5	TRBD1	-	TRBJ2-1	CASSKDRGKYNEQFF	TGTGCCAGCAGCAAGGACAGGGGAAAGTACAATGAGCAGTTCTTC
TRBV9	TRBD2	once	TRBJ2-7	CASSGGLAGYEQYF	TGTGCCAGCAGCGGGGGACTAGCGGGGTACGAGCAGTACTTC
TRBV2	-	-	TRBJ2-3	CASSGGTGESTDTQYF	TGTGCCAGCAGTGGGGGTACCGGGGAAAGCACAGATACGCAGTATTTT
TRBV12-3/TRBV12-4	-	once	TRBJ1-1	CASSYGRAEAFF	TGTGCCAGCAGTTACGGGCGGGCTGAAGCTTTCTTT
TRBV11-3	TRBD2	-	TRBJ2-5	CASSQRLAGAQETQYF	TGTGCCAGCAGCCAAAGACTAGCGGGGGCCCAAGAGACCCAGTACTTC
TRBV19	-	few	TRBJ1-1	CASRAAEVTEAFF	TGTGCCAGTAGAGCAGCCGAGGTCACTGAAGCTTTCTTT
TRBV12-5	-	-	TRBJ1-2	CASGLVLQGYSNYGYTF	TGTGCTAGTGGTTTGGTATTACAGGGATATTCTAACTATGGCTACACCTTC
TRBV4-3	-	-	TRBJ1-3	CASSPDFGLSGNTIYF	TGCGCCAGCAGCCCCGACTTCGGGTTGTCTGGAAACACCATATATTTT
TRBV11-2	-	-	TRBJ1-3	CASSRGWDSGNTIYF	TGTGCCAGCAGCCGCGGGTGGGACTCTGGAAACACCATATATTTT
TRBV6-5	-	-	TRBJ1-2	CASSWDIGYGYTF	TGTGCCAGCAGTTGGGACATTGGCTATGGCTACACCTTC
TRBV18	-	-	TRBJ2-1	CASSFTAGIRFNEQFF	TGTGCCAGCTCTTTTACGGCAGGGATAAGATTCAATGAGCAGTTCTTC
TRBV2	-	-	TRBJ1-1	CASPGAGLGTEAFF	TGTGCCAGTCCTGGAGCAGGGCTGGGTACTGAAGCTTTCTTT
TRBV9	-	-	TRBJ1-1	CASSVHQDSPNTEAFF	TGTGCCAGCAGCGTCCACCAGGACAGCCCGAACACTGAAGCTTTCTTT
TRBV15	-	-	TRBJ1-1	CATSREIGSERTEAFF	TGTGCCACCAGCAGAGAGATTGGGTCGGAGCGCACTGAAGCTTTCTTT
TRBV18	-	-	TRBJ1-3	CASSPFQGDSVSGNTIYF	TGTGCCAGCTCACCGTTTCAAGGAGACAGTGTCTCTGGAAACACCATATATTTT
TRBV5-8	TRBD1	-	TRBJ1-4	CASSLDRQDEKLFF	TGTGCCAGCAGCCTGGACAGGCAAGATGAAAAACTGTTTTTT
TRBV7-9	-	-	TRBJ2-3	CASSYPGGEGASDTQYF	TGTGCCAGCAGCTACCCGGGAGGGGAGGGGGCGTCAGATACGCAGTATTTT
TRBV1	-	-	TRBJ1-4	CTSSQDPGQGREKLFF	TGCACCAGCAGCCAAGATCCGGGACAGGGCCGTGAAAAACTGTTTTTT
TRBV19	TRBD1	-	TRBJ1-1	CASSLRQGGLDTEAFF	TGTGCCAGTAGTCTTAGACAGGGAGGTCTCGACACTGAAGCTTTCTTT
TRBV6-5	TRBD1	-	TRBJ1-5	CASSLTGGGQPQHF	TGTGCCAGCAGTCTGACAGGGGGCGGTCAGCCCCAGCATTTT
TRBV6-5	-	-	TRBJ1-2	CASSPDRPTYGYTF	TGTGCCAGCAGTCCAGACAGACCGACCTATGGCTACACCTTC
TRBV12-3/TRBV12-4	-	many	TRBJ1-5	CASSREGQPQHF	TGTGCCAGCAGCCGGGAAGGTCAGCCCCAGCATTTT
TRBV7-2	-	-	TRBJ1-3	CASSSGGAGAGNTIYF	TGTGCCAGCAGCTCCGGTGGGGCAGGGGCTGGAAACACCATATATTTT
TRBV4-1	TRBD1	once	TRBJ1-4	CASSQGRGLPGEKLFF	TGCGCCAGCAGCCAAGGCAGGGGGCTCCCAGGGGAAAAACTGTTTTTT
TRBV28	TRBD1	-	TRBJ1-5	CASSSPQGMNQPQHF	TGTGCCAGCAGCTCTCCACAGGGGATGAATCAGCCCCAGCATTTT
TRBV20-1	TRBD1	-	TRBJ1-1	CSASVRGRTEAFF	TGCAGTGCTAGTGTGAGGGGGCGGACTGAAGCTTTCTTT
TRBV27	TRBD1	-	TRBJ1-2	CASSLRSPGQGSYGYTF	TGTGCCAGCAGTTTAAGGAGCCCGGGACAGGGAAGCTATGGCTACACCTTC
TRBV9	-	-	TRBJ1-1	CASSWGLGGNTEAFF	TGTGCCAGCAGTTGGGGGCTCGGAGGGAACACTGAAGCTTTCTTT
TRBV7-8	TRBD1	-	TRBJ1-5	CASSPGQGGNQPQHF	TGTGCCAGCAGCCCCGGACAGGGGGGCAATCAGCCCCAGCATTTT
TRBV11-2	TRBD2	-	TRBJ2-7	CASSRLLAGEVLYEQYF	TGTGCCAGCAGCCGACTCTTAGCGGGGGAGGTACTCTACGAGCAGTACTTC
TRBV6-5	TRBD1	-	TRBJ2-1	CANGRGLDNEQFF	TGTGCCAACGGCAGGGGGCTCGACAATGAGCAGTTCTTC
TRBV9	TRBD2	-	TRBJ2-3	CASSVEGTSGYTDTQYF	TGTGCCAGCAGCGTAGAGGGGACTAGCGGTTACACAGATACGCAGTATTTT
TRBV5-4	-	-	TRBJ1-3	CASSSGLFSSGNTIYF	TGTGCCAGCAGCTCGGGACTTTTTAGCTCTGGAAACACCATATATTTT
TRBV7-8	TRBD1	-	TRBJ2-7	CASSLFGTGGYEQYF	TGTGCCAGCAGCCTCTTTGGGACAGGAGGCTACGAGCAGTACTTC
TRBV5-3	-	-	TRBJ1-3	CARSCPRGNTIYF	TGTGCCAGAAGCTGCCCTAGGGGAAACACCATATATTTT
TRBV29-1	-	once	TRBJ1-2	CSKLTTGSSGYTF	TGCAGCAAGCTGACCACAGGGAGCTCTGGCTACACCTTC
TRBV4-1	-	few	TRBJ1-4	CASSQPAGLSEKLFF	TGCGCCAGCAGCCAACCAGCGGGACTCTCTGAAAAACTGTTTTTT
TRBV6-2/TRBV6-3	TRBD1	-	TRBJ2-1	CASSGPGGPYNEQFF	TGTGCCAGCAGTGGCCCAGGGGGCCCCTACAATGAGCAGTTCTTC
TRBV5-1	-	-	TRBJ1-1	CASSVGTPGYGAFF	TGCGCCAGCAGCGTAGGGACACCCGGATATGGTGCTTTCTTT
TRBV29-1	-	-	TRBJ2-3	CSVDSGGNTDTQYF	TGCAGCGTTGATTCGGGGGGCAACACAGATACGCAGTATTTT
TRBV2	-	-	TRBJ2-7	CASSEGQSYEQYF	TGTGCCAGCAGTGAGGGCCAGTCTTACGAGCAGTACTTC
TRBV3-1/TRBV3-2	TRBD1	-	TRBJ1-1	CASSYPGTGDTEAFF	TGTGCCAGCAGCTACCCCGGGACAGGGGACACTGAAGCTTTCTTT
TRBV29-1	-	-	TRBJ2-5	CSTSEHQETQYF	TGCAGCACAAGCGAACACCAAGAGACCCAGTACTTC
TRBV7-2	TRBD2	-	TRBJ2-7	CASSPRIAGGSYEQYF	TGTGCCAGCAGCCCTAGGATTGCGGGGGGTTCCTACGAGCAGTACTTC
TRBV29-1	TRBD1	-	TRBJ1-4	CSVEDLGRGVEKLFF	TGCAGCGTTGAAGATTTGGGCAGGGGGGTAGAAAAACTGTTTTTT
TRBV4-2	TRBD1	-	TRBJ2-3	CASSQEFEGALSTDTQYF	TGTGCCAGCAGCCAAGAATTCGAGGGGGCACTTAGCACAGATACGCAGTATTTT
TRBV6-5	-	-	TRBJ1-4	CASKPVQVTDEKLFF	TGTGCCAGCAAGCCTGTACAGGTGACTGATGAAAAACTGTTTTTT
TRBV5-4	TRBD1	-	TRBJ1-5	CASSRDRTDQPQHF	TGTGCCAGCAGCCGGGACAGGACTGATCAGCCCCAGCATTTT
TRBV19	-	-	TRBJ2-7	CASSTLNNEQYF	TGTGCCAGTAGCACCCTTAACAACGAGCAGTACTTC
TRBV19	TRBD1	-	TRBJ1-2	CASRDRDIGYTF	TGTGCCAGTAGGGACAGGGACATCGGCTACACCTTC
TRBV6-5	-	-	TRBJ1-5	CASMAQGSNQPQHF	TGTGCCAGCATGGCCCAGGGTAGCAATCAGCCCCAGCATTTT